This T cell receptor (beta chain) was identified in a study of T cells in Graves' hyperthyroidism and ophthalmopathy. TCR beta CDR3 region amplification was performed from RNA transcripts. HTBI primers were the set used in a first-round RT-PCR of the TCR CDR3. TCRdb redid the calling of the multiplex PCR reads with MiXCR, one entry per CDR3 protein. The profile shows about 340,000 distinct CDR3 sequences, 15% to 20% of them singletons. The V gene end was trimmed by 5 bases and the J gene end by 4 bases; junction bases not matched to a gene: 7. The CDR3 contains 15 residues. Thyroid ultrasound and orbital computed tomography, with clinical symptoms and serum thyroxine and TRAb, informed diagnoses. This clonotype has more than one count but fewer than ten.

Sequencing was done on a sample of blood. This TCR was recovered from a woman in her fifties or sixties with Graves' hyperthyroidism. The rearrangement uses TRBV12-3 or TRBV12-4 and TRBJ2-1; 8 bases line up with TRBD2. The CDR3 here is CASSKERGGYNEQFF. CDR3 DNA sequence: TGTGCCAGCAGTAAAGAACGGGGGGGTTACAATGAGCAGTTCTTC.